This TCR beta chain was identified during a study of T cells in Graves' hyperthyroidism and ophthalmopathy. Overall study findings and caveats: Ophthalmopathy, which appeared later, was predicted by the model a median roughly 6.6 months before onset. Researchers report that a 13 V-J model separated ophthalmopathy from stable hyperthyroidism.

Amplified TCR beta CDR3 regions derived from RNA transcripts. The TCR CDR3 first-round RT-PCR relied on the HTBI primer set. TCRdb processed the multiplex PCR reads anew with MiXCR; each CDR3 protein has one entry. The sample holds over 400,000 distinct CDR3 sequences, approximately 15% seen once. This clonotype turned up a few times. The antigen is unknown. Ophthalmopathy cases met thresholds of Clinical Activity Score at least 3, NOSPECS grade at least 4 and duration under 3 months. Clinical symptoms, serum thyroxine, TRAb, thyroid ultrasound and orbital computed tomography established diagnosis. The CDR3 covers 14 residues. Between the trimmed V and J ends, which lost 4 bases and 5 bases, there was a span of 15 bases. The germline gives CDR1 SGHRS, CDR2 YFSETQ.

The clonotype comes from a man aged 18 to 30 with Graves' ophthalmopathy. The J gene is TRBJ2-5, the V gene TRBV5-1, with a tentative D call TRBD2 (6 bases). The specimen was blood. The CDR3 DNA sequence: TGCGCCAGCAGCCAGGACTGGGGGGAGGAGACCCAGTACTTC. This encodes CASSQDWGEETQYF.